This T cell receptor (beta chain) was documented in a study of CD8+ T cells in alopecia areata. Study context: It was oral tofacitinib, at 5 to 10 mg twice daily, that treated patients received. Study observations and caveats: Scalp sequencing captures resident alphabeta T cells of normal skin too.

V shed 3 bases, J shed 5 bases, and the junction held 11 bases outside the gene matches. Germline assignment: CDR1 SNHLY and CDR2 FYNNEI. The CDR3 is made up of 17 amino acids. The authors extracted RNA and reverse transcribed it into cDNA as the sequencing template. Sequenced by immunoSEQ multiplex PCR; TCRdb stores in-frame clones only, minus some. The table has more than 110,000 clones, 58% seen once. As regards this clone: Its target is unknown.

Punch biopsies of lesional scalp, plus peripheral blood, were taken from alopecia areata patients. This sequence originates from a human donor with alopecia areata. This specimen was CD4+ T cells sorted from blood, taken at week 0. The chain combines TRBV2 with TRBJ2-5; 11 nucleotides line up with TRBD2. The CDR3, as DNA: TGTGCCAGCAGTGAGCCTTGGCTAGCGGGGGGAAAGGAGACCCAGTACTTC. Its protein product is CASSEPWLAGGKETQYF.